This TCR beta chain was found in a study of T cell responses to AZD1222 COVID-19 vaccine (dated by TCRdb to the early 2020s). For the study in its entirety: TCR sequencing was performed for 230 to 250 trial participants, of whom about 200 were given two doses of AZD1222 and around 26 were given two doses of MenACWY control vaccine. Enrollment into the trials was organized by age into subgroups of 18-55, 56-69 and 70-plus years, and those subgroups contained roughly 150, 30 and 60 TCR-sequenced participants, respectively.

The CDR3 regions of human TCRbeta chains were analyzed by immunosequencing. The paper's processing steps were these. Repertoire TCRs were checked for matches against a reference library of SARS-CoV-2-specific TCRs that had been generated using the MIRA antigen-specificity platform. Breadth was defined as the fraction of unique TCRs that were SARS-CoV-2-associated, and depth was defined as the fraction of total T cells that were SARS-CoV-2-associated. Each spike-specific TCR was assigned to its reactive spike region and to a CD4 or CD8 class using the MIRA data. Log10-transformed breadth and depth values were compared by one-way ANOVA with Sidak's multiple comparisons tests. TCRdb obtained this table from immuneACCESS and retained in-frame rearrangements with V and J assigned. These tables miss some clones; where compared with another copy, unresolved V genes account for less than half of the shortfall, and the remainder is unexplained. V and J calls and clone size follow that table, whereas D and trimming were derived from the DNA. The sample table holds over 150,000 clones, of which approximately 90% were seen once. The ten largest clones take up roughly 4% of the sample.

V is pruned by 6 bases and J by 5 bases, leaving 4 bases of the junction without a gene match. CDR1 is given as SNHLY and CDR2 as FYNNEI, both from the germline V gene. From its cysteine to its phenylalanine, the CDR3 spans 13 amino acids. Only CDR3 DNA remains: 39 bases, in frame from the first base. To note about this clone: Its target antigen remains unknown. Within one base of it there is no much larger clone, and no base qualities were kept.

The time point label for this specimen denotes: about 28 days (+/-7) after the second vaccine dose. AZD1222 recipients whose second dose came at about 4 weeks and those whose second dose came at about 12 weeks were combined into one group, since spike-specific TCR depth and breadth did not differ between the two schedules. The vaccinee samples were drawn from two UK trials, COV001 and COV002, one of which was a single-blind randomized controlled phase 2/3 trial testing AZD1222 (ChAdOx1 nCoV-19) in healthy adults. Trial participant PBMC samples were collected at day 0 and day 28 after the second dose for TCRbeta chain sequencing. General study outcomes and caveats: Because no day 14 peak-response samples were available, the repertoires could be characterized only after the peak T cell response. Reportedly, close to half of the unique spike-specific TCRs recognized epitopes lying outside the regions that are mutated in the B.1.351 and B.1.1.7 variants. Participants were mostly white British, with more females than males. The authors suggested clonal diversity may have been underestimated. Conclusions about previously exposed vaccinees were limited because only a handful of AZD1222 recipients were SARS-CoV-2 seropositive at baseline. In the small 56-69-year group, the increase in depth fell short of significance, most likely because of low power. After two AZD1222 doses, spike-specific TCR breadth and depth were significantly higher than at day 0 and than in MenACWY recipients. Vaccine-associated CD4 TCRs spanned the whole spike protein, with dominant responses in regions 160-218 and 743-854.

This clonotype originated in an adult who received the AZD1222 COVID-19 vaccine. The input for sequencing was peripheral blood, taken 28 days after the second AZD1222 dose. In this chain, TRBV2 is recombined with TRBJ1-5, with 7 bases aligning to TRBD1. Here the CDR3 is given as CASRVQGDQPQHF. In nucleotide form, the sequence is TGTGCCAGCAGGGTTCAGGGGGATCAGCCCCAGCATTTT.